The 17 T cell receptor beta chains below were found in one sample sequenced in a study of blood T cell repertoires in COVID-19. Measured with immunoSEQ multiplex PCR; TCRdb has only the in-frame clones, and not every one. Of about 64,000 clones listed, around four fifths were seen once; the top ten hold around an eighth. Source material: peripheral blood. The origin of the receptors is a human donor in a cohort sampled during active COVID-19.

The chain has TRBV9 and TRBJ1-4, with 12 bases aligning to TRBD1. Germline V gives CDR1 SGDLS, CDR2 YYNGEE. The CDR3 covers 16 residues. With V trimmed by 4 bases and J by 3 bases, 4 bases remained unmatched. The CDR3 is CASSRDRGQANEKLFF. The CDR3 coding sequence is TGTGCCAGCAGCCGGGACAGGGGGCAGGCTAATGAAAAACTGTTTTTT.

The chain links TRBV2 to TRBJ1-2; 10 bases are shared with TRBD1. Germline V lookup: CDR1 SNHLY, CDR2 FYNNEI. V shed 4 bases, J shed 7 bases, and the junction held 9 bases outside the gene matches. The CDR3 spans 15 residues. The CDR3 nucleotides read TGTGCCAGCAGTGCGACAGGGGGCGGACTCCGTGGCTACACCTTC. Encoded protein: CASSATGGGLRGYTF.

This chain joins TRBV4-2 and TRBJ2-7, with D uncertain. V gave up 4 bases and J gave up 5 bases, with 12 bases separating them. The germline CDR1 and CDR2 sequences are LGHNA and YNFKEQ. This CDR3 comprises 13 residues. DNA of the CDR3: TGTGCCAGCAGCCCAGACAATTCCCACGAGCAGTACTTC. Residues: CASSPDNSHEQYF.

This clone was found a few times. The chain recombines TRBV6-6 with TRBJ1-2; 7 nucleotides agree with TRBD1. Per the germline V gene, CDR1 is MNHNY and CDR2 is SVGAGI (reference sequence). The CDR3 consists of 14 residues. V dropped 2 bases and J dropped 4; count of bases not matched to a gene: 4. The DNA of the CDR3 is TGTGCCAGCAGTTACGGGGGACAGAGCTATGGCTACACCTTC. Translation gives CASSYGGQSYGYTF.

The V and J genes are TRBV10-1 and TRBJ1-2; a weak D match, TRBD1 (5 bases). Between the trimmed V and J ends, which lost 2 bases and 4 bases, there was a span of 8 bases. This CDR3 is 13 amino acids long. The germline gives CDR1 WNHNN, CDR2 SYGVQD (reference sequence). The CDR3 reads CASSEARAYGYTF. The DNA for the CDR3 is TGCGCCAGCAGTGAGGCCAGGGCCTATGGCTACACCTTC.

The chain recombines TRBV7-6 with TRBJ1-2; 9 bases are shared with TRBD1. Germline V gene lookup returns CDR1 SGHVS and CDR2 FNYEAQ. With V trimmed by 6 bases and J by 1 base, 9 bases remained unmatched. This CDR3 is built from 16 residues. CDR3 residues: CASSPNRGQGNYGYTF. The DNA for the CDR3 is TGTGCCAGCAGTCCAAACCGGGGACAGGGTAACTATGGCTACACCTTC.

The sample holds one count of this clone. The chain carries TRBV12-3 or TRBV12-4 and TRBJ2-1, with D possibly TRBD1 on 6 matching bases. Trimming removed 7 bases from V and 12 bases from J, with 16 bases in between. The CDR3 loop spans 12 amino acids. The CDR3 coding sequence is TGTGCCAGCACTACGGACAGTTCTTGGCAGTTCTTC. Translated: CASTTDSSWQFF.

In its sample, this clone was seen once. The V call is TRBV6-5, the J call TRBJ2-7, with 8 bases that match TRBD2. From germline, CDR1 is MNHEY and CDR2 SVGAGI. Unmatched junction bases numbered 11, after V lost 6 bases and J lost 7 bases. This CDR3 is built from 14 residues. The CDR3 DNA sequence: TGTGCCAGCAGAGCGGAGCGGGGGACGGGGGAGCAGTACGTC. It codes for CASRAERGTGEQYV.

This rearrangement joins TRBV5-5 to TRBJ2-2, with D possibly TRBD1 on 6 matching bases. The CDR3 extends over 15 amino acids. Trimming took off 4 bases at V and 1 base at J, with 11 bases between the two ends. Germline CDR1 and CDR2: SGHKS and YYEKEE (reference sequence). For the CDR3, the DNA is TGTGCCAGCAGCAAAGGACAGTGGAACACCGGGGAGCTGTTTTTT. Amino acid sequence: CASSKGQWNTGELFF.

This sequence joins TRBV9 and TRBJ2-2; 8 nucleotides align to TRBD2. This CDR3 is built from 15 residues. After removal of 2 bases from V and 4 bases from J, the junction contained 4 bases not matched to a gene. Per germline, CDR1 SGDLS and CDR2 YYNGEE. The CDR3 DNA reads TGTGCCAGCAGCGTGGCGGGGGGATTCACCGGGGAGCTGTTTTTT. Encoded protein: CASSVAGGFTGELFF.

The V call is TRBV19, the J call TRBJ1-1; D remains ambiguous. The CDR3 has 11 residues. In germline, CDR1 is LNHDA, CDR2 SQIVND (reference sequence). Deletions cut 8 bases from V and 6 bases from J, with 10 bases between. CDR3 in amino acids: CASRRWAEAFF. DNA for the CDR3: TGTGCCAGTCGGCGGTGGGCTGAAGCTTTCTTT.

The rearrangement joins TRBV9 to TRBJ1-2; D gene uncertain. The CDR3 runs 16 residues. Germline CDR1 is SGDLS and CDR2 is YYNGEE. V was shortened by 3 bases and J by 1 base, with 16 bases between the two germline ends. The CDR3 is CASSERSSRSNYGYTF. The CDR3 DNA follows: TGTGCCAGCAGCGAGCGGTCGAGCCGTAGTAACTATGGCTACACCTTC.

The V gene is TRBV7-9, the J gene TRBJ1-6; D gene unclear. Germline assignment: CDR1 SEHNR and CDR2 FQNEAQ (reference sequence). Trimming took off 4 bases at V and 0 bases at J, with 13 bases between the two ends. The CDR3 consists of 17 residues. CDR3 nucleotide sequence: TGTGCCAGCAGCTCCCGGTCCTTGAGCTCCTATAATTCACCCCTCCACTTT. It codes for CASSSRSLSSYNSPLHF.

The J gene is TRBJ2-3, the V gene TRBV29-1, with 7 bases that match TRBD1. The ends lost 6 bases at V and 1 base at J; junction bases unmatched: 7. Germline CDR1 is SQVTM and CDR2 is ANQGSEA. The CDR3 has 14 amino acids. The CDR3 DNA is TGCAGCGTCGGGACAGCCGGACGCACAGATACGCAGTATTTT. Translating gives CSVGTAGRTDTQYF.

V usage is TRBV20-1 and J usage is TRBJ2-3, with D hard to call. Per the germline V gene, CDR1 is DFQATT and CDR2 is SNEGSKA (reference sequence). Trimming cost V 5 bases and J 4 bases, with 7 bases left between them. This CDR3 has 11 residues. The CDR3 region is CSASFPDTQYF. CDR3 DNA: TGCAGTGCTTCGTTTCCAGATACGCAGTATTTT.

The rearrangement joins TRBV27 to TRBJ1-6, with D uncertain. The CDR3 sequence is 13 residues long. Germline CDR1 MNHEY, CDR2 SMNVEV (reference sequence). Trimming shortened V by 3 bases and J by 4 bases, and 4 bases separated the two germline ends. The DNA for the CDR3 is TGTGCCAGCAGTTTCAGTTATAATTCACCCCTCCACTTT. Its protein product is CASSFSYNSPLHF.

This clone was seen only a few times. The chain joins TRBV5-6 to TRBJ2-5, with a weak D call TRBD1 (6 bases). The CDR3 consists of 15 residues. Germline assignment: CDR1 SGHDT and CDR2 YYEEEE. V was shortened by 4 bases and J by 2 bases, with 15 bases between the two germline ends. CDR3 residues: CASSRRTERQETQYF. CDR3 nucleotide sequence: TGTGCCAGCAGCAGACGGACAGAACGACAAGAGACCCAGTACTTC.